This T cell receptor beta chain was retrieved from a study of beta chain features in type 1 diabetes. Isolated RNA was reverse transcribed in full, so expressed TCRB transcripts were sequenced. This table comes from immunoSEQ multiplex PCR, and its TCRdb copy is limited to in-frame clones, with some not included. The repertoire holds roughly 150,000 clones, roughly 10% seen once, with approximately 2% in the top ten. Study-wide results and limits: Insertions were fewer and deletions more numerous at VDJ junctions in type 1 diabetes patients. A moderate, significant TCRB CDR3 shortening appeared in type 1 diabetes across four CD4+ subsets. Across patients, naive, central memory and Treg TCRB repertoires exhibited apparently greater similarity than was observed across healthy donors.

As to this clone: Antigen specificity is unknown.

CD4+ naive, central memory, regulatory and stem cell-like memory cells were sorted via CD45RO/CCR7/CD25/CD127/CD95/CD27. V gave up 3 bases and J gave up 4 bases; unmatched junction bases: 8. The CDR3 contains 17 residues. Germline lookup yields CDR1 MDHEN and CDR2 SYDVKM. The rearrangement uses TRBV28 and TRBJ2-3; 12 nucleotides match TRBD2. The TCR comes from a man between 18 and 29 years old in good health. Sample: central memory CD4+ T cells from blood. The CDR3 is CASSFYPLAGGPDTQYF. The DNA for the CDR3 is TGTGCCAGCAGTTTCTATCCCCTAGCGGGAGGGCCAGATACGCAGTATTTT.